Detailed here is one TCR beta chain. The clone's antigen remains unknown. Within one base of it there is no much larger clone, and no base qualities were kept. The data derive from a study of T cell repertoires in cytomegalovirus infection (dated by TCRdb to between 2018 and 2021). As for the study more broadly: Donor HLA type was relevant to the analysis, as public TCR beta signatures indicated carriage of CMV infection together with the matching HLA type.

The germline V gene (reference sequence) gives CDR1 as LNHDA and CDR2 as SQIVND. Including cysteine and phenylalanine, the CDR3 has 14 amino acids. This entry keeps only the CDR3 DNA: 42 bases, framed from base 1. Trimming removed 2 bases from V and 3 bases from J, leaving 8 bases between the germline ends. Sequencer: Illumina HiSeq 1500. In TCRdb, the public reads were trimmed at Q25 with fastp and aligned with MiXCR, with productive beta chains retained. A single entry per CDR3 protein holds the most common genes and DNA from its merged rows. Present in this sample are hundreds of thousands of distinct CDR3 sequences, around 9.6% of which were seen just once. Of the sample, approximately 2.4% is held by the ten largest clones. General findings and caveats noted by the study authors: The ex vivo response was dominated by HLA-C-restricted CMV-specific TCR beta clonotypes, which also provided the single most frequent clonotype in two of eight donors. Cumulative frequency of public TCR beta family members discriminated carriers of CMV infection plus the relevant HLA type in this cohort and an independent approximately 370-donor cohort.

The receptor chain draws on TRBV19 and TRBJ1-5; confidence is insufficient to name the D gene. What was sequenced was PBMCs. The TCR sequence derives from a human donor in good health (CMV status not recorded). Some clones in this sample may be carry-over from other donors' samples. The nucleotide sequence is TGTGCCAGTAGTATATTGGAGCACAATCAGCCCCAGCATTTT. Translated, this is CASSILEHNQPQHF.